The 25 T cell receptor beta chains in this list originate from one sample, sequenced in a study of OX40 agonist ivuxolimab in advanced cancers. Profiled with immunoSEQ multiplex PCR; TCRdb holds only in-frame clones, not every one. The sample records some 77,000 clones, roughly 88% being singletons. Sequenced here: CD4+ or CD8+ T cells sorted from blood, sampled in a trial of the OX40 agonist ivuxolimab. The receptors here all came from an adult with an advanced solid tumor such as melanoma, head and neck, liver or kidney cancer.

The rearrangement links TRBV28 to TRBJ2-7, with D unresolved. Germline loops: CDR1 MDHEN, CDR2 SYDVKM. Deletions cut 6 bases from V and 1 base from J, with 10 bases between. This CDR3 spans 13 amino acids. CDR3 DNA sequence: TGTGCCAGCAGCCTTTACCGATCCTACGAGCAGTACTTC. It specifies CASSLYRSYEQYF.

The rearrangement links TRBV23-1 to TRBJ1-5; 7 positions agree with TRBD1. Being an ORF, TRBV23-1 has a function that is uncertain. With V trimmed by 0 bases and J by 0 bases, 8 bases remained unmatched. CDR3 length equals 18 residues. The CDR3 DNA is TGCGCCAGCAGTCAATCCGCCGGGGACAGCGATAGCAATCAGCCCCAGCATTTT. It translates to CASSQSAGDSDSNQPQHF.

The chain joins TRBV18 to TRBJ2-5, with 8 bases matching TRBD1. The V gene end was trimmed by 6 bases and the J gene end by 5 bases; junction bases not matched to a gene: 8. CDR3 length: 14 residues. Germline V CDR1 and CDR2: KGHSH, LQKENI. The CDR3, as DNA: TGTGCCAGCTCCGCCGGGACAGGCCGGGAGACCCAGTACTTC. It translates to CASSAGTGRETQYF.

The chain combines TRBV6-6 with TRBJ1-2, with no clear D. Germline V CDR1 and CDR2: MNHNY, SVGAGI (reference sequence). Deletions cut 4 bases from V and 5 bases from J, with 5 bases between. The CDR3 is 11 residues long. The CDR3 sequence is CASSSGYGYTF. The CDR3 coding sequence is TGTGCCAGCAGTTCGGGATATGGCTACACCTTC.

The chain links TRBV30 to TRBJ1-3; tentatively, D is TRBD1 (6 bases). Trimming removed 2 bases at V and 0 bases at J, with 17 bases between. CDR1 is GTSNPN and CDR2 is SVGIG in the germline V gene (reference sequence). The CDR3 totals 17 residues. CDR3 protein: CAWSKPGVPNSGNTIYF. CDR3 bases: TGTGCCTGGAGTAAGCCAGGGGTACCAAACTCTGGAAACACCATATATTTT.

CDR3 nucleotide sequence: TGTGCCGGGGACAGGGGGACAACTGAAGCTTTCTTT. It codes for CAGDRGTTEAFF. The chain has TRBV6-7 and TRBJ1-1, with 11 bases aligning to TRBD1. TRBV6-7 is treated as an ORF (open reading frame) with a function not yet certain. The CDR3 extends over 12 amino acids. J was trimmed by 5 bases and V by 11 bases; bases with no gene match: 4.

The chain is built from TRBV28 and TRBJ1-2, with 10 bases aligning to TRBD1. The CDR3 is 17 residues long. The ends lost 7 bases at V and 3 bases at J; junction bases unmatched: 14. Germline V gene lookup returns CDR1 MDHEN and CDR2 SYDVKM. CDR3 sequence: CASKPPLRQGADYGYTF. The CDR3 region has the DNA TGTGCCAGCAAGCCTCCCTTGCGACAGGGGGCAGACTATGGCTACACCTTC.

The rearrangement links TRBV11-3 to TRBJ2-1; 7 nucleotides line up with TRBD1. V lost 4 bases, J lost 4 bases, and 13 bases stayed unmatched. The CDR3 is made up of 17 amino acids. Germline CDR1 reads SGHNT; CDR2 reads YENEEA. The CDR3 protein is CASSYEVGTDTYNEQFF. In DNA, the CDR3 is TGTGCCAGCAGCTATGAAGTCGGGACAGACACTTACAATGAGCAGTTCTTC.

The CDR3 sequence: CASSPVKRVGGYTF. CDR3 DNA: TGTGCCAGCAGCCCCGTGAAAAGGGTGGGCGGCTACACCTTC. The chain combines TRBV28 with TRBJ1-2; unclear D gene. The CDR3 is 14 amino acids. Germline CDR1 is MDHEN and CDR2 is SYDVKM. V lost 6 bases and J 8 bases, leaving 19 bases between the germline ends.

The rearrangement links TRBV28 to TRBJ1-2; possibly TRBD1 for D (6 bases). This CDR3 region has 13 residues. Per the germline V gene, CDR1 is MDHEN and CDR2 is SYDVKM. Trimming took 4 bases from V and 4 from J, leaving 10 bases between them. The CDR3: CASSSTGIYGYTF. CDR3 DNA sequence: TGTGCCAGCAGTTCAACAGGGATCTATGGCTACACCTTC.

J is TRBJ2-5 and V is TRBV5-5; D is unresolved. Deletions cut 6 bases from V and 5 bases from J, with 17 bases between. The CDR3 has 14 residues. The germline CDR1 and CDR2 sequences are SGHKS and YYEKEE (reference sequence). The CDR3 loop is CASINYRITETQYF. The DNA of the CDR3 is TGTGCCAGCATTAACTACCGAATTACGGAGACCCAGTACTTC.

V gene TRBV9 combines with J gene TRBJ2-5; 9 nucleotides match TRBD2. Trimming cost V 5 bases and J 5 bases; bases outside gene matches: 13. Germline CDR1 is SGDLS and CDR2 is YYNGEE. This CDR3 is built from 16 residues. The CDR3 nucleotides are TGTGCCAGCAGTGTCCAGCGGGGGGCCCAGGGGGAGACCCAGTACTTC. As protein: CASSVQRGAQGETQYF.

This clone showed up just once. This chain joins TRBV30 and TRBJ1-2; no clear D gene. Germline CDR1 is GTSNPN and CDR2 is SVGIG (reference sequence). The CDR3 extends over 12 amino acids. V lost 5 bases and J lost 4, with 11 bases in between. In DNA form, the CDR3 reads TGTGCCTGGCGGGGAAGTAGCTATGGCTACACCTTC. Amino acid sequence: CAWRGSSYGYTF.

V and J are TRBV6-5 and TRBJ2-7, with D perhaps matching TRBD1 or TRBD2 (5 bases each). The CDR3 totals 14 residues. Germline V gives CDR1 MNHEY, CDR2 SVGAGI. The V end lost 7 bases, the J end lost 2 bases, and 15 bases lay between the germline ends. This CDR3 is CASKGPGRTYEQYF. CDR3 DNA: TGTGCCAGCAAAGGCCCGGGACGGACCTACGAGCAGTACTTC.

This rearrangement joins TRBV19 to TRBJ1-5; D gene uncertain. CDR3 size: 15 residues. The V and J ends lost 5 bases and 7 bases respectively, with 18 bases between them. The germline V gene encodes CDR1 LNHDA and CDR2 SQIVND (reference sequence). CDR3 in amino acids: CASSVRVTLWQPQHF. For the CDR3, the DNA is TGTGCCAGTAGTGTCCGGGTCACGCTTTGGCAGCCCCAGCATTTT.

The CDR3 protein is CASSILAGAQNIQYF. CDR3 nucleotide sequence: TGTGCCAGTAGTATACTAGCGGGGGCCCAAAACATTCAGTACTTC. This chain uses TRBV19 with TRBJ2-4, with 10 bases that match TRBD2. Trimming at V came to 2 bases and at J to 5 bases, leaving 3 bases not matched to a gene. CDR3 length equals 15 residues. Germline CDR1 reads LNHDA; CDR2 reads SQIVND (reference sequence).

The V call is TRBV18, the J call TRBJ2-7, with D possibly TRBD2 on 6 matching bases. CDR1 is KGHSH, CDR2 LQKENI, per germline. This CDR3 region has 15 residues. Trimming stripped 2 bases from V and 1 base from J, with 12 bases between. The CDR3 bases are TGTGCCAGCTCACCAAGTACGGGAGAGTCCTACGAGCAGTACTTC. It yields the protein CASSPSTGESYEQYF. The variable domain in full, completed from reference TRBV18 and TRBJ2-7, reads NAGVMQNPRHLVRRRGQEARLRCSPMKGHSHVYWYRQLPEEGLKFMVYLQKENIIDESGMPKERFSAEFPKEGPSILRIQQVVRGDSAAYFCASSPSTGESYEQYFGPGTRLTVT.

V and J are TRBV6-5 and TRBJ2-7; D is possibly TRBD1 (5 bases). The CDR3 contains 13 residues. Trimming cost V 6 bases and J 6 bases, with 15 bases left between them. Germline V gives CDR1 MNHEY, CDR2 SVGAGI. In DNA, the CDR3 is TGTGCCAGCAGACGGGCTAGTCAGGGCGAGCAGTACTTC. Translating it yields CASRRASQGEQYF.

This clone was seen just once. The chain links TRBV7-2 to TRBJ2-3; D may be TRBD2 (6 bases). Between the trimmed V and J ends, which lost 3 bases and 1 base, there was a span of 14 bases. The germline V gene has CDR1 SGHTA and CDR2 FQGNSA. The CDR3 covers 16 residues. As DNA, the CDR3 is TGTGCCAGCAGCTTCAGGCGGGGCCGGGGCACAGATACGCAGTATTTT. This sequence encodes CASSFRRGRGTDTQYF.

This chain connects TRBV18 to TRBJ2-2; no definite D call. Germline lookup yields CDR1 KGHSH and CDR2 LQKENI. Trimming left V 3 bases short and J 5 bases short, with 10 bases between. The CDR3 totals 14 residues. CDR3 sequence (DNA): TGTGCCAGCTCACCCCAGGTAGAAACCGGGGAGCTGTTTTTT. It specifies CASSPQVETGELFF.

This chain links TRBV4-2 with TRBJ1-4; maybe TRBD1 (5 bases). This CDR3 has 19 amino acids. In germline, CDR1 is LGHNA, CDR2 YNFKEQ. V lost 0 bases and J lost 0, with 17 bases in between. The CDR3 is CASSQDLWGGWATNEKLFF. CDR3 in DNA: TGTGCCAGCAGCCAAGATTTGTGGGGCGGTTGGGCAACTAATGAAAAACTGTTTTTT.

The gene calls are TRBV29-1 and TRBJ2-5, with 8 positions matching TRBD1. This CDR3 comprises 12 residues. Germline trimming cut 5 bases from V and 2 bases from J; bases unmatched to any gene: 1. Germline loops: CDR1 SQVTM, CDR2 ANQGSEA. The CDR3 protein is CSVRTGQETQYF. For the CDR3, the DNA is TGCAGCGTTAGGACAGGGCAAGAGACCCAGTACTTC.

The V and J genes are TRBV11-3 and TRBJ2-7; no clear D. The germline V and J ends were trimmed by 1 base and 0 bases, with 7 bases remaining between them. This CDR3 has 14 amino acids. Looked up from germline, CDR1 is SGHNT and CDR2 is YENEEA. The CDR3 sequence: CASSLGSYSYEQYF. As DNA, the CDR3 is TGTGCCAGCAGCTTAGGATCCTACTCCTACGAGCAGTACTTC.

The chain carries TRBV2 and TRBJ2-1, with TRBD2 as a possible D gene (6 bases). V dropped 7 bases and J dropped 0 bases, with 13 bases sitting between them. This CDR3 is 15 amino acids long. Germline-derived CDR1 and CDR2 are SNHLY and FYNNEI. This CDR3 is CASKRAPSSYNEQFF. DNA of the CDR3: TGTGCCAGCAAGCGGGCCCCCAGCTCCTACAATGAGCAGTTCTTC. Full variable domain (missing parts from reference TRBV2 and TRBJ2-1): EPEVTQTPSHQVTQMGQEVILRCVPISNHLYFYWYRQILGQKVEFLVSFYNNEISEKSEIFDDQFSVERPDGSNFTLKIRSTKLEDSAMYFCASKRAPSSYNEQFFGPGTRLTVL.

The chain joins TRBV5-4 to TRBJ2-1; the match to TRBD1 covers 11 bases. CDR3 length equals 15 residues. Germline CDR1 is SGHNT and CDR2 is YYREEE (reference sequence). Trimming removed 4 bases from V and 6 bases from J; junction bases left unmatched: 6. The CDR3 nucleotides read TGTGCCAGCAGCCCGACAGGGACAGGGGGCAATGAGCAGTTCTTC. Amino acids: CASSPTGTGGNEQFF.